In this sample, the clone carrying this T cell receptor beta chain turned up a few times. The data derive from a study of regulatory T cells in long-lasting Graves disease. Libraries of TCR beta came from iRepertoire HTBI primers plus Arm-PCR of CDR3 regions. In TCRdb, the multiplex PCR reads were re-called with MiXCR into one record per CDR3 protein. The top ten hold approximately 25% of the sample, which has around 480,000 distinct CDR3 sequences, about 15% seen once. Time point denoted: newly diagnosed GD, antithyroid drugs for less than 3 months. The authors made the TCR library using RNA they extracted from PBMCs. These data were likewise used in another study, on T cells in Graves' hyperthyroidism and ophthalmopathy. That source reports: The model's output predicted ophthalmopathy at a median of about 6.5 months prior to onset.

This sequence originates from a woman aged 35-65 years with Graves disease. The sample in question was peripheral blood mononuclear cells (PBMCs), obtained at new diagnosis, from a patient treated with antithyroid drugs.

CDR3 residues: CASSARQGAMGGYTF. DNA of the CDR3: TGTGCCAGCAGCGCCCGACAGGGGGCGATGGGTGGCTACACCTTC. The chain has TRBV7-2 and TRBJ1-2; 10 bases agree with TRBD1. This CDR3 is built from 15 residues. J gave up 7 bases and V 5 bases, and 10 bases lay outside the gene matches. Germline CDR1 SGHTA, CDR2 FQGNSA.